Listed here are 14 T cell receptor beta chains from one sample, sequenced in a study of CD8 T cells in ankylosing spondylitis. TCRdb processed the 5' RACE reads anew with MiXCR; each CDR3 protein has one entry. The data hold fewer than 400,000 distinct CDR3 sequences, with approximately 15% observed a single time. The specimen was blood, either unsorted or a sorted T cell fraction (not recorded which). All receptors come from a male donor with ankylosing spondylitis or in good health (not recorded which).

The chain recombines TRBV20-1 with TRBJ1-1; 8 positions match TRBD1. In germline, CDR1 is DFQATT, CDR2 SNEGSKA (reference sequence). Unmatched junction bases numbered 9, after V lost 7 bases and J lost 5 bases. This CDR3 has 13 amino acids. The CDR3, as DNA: TGCAGTGTAACAGGGGGGGAATTAACTGAAGCTTTCTTT. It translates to CSVTGGELTEAFF.

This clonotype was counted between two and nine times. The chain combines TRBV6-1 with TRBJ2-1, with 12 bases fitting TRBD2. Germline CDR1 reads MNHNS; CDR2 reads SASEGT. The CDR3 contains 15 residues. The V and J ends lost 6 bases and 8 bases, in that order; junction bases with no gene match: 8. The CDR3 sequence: CASRRASGRADEQFF. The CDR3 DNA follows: TGTGCCAGCAGAAGGGCTAGCGGGAGGGCCGATGAGCAGTTCTTC.

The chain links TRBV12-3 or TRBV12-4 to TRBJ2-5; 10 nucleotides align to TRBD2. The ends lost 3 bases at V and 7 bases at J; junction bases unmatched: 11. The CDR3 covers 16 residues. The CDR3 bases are TGTGCCAGCAGTTTCGTCCTAGGGACTAGCGATTGGACCCAGTACTTC. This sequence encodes CASSFVLGTSDWTQYF.

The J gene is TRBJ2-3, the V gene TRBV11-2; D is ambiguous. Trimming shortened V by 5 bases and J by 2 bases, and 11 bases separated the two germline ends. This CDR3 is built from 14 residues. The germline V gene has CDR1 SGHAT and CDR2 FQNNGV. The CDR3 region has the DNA TGTGCCAGCAGCGAATTGCCTGTCACAGATACGCAGTATTTT. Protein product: CASSELPVTDTQYF.

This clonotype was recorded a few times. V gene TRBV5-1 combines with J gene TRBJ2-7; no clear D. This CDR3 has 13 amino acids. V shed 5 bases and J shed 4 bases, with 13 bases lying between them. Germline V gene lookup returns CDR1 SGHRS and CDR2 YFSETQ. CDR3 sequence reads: CASSSTLMYEQYF. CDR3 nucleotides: TGCGCCAGCAGTTCCACTCTTATGTACGAGCAGTACTTC.

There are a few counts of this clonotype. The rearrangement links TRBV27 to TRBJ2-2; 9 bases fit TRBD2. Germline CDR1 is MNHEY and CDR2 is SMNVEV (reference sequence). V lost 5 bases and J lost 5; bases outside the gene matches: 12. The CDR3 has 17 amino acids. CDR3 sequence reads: CASSLTSSGTTTGELFF. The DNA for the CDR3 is TGTGCCAGCAGTCTTACGTCTAGCGGGACTACTACCGGGGAGCTGTTTTTT.

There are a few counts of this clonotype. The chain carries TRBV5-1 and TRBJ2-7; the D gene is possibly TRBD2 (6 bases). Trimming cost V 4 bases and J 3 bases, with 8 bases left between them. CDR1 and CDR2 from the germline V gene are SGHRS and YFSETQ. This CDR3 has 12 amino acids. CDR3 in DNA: TGCGCCAGCAGCATCGGGAGCTACGAGCAGTACTTC. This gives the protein CASSIGSYEQYF. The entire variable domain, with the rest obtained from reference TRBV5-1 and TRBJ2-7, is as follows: KAGVTQTPRYLIKTRGQQVTLSCSPISGHRSVSWYQQTPGQGLQFLFEYFSETQRNKGNFPGRFSGRQFSNSRSEMNVSTLELGDSALYLCASSIGSYEQYFGPGTRLTVT.

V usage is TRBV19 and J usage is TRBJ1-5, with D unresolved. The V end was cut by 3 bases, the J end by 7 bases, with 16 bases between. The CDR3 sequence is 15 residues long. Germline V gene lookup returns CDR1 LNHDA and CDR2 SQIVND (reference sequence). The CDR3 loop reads CASSISSSHPQPQHF. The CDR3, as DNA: TGTGCCAGTAGTATTTCCAGTTCTCACCCCCAGCCCCAGCATTTT.

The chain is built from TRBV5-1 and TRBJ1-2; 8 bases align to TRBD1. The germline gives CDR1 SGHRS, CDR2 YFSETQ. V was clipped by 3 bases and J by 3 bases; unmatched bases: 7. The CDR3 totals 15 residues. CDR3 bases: TGCGCCAGCAGCTCATGGACAGGGTCTGACTATGGCTACACCTTC. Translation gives CASSSWTGSDYGYTF.

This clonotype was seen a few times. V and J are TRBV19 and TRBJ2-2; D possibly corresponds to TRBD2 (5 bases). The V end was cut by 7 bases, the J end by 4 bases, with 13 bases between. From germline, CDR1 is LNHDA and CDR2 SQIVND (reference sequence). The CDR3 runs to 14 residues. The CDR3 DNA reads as TGTGCCAGTACTATCCTTCGGGGCACCGGGGAGCTGTTTTTT. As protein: CASTILRGTGELFF.

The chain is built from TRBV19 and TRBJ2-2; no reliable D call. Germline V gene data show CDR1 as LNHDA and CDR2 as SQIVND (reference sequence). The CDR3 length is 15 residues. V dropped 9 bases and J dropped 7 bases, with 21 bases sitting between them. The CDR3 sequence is CASTYRDPLGGELFF. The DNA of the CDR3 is TGTGCCAGCACATACCGAGATCCGTTGGGCGGGGAGCTGTTTTTT.

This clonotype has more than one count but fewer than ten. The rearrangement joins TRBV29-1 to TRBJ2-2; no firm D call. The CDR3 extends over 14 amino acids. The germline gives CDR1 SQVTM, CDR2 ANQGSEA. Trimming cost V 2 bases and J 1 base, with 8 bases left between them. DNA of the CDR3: TGCAGCGTTGAAAAAAACCAGAACACCGGGGAGCTGTTTTTT. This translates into CSVEKNQNTGELFF.

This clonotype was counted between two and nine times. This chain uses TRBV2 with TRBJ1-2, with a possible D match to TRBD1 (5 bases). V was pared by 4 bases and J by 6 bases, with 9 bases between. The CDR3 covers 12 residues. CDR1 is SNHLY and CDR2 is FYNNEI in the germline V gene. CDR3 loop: CASSGQGHGYTF. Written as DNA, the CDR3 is TGTGCCAGCAGTGGGCAGGGCCATGGCTACACCTTC.

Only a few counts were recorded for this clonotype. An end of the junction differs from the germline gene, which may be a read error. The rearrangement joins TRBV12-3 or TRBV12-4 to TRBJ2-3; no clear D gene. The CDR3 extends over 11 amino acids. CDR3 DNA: TGTGCCAGCAAGCGCACCGATACGCAGTATTTT. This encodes CASKRTDTQYF.